The 4 T cell receptor beta chains below all came from one sample that was sequenced in a study of T cell responses to AZD1222 COVID-19 vaccine. The data were produced by immunoSEQ multiplex PCR, yet TCRdb's version contains in-frame clones alone and is incomplete. The sample has 250,000 to 300,000 clones; around 93% are singletons. The specimen was peripheral blood, collected 28 days after the second AZD1222 dose. The receptor source for this set is an adult who received the AZD1222 COVID-19 vaccine.

J is TRBJ1-1 and V is TRBV5-1; D gene unclear. Per germline, CDR1 SGHRS and CDR2 YFSETQ. CDR3 length: 13 residues. Trimming left V 2 bases short and J 1 base short, with 6 bases between. The CDR3 here is CASSFTRNTEAFF. The CDR3 DNA sequence: TGCGCCAGCAGCTTCACAAGGAACACTGAAGCTTTCTTT.

V usage is TRBV27 and J usage is TRBJ1-5; D is possibly TRBD1 (6 bases). The CDR3 totals 18 residues. Trimming removed 6 bases from V and 1 base from J, with 22 bases in between. The germline V gene encodes CDR1 MNHEY and CDR2 SMNVEV (reference sequence). The CDR3 here is CASSPRGRGGTSNQPQHF. The CDR3, as DNA: TGTGCCAGCAGCCCCCGGGGGCGCGGGGGGACGAGCAATCAGCCCCAGCATTTT.

This clone was seen a single time. The chain joins TRBV3-1 (or the pseudogene TRBV3-2) to TRBJ1-2, with D maybe TRBD1 (5 bases). The CDR3 is 14 residues long. V lost 4 bases and J 7 bases, leaving 16 bases between the germline ends. From germline, CDR1 is LGHDT and CDR2 YNNKEL (reference sequence). The CDR3, as DNA: TGTGCCAGCAGCCCGGGGACGGCTGTTGGTGGCTACACCTTC. Residues: CASSPGTAVGGYTF.

This chain connects TRBV18 to TRBJ2-3; TRBD2 agrees at 9 bases. Germline V gene lookup returns CDR1 KGHSH and CDR2 LQKENI. Trimming took 0 bases from V and 5 from J; bases not matched to a gene: 9. This CDR3 is 17 amino acids long. CDR3 sequence reads: CASSPPGIAGELDTQYF. CDR3 sequence (DNA): TGTGCCAGCTCACCACCAGGGATAGCGGGAGAGTTAGATACGCAGTATTTT.